A selection of T cell receptor beta chains follows, all from one sample in a study of blood T cells in healthy people across ages. TCRdb recomputed calls from the 5' RACE reads with MiXCR, one row per CDR3 protein. This table has approximately 800,000 distinct CDR3 sequences, roughly 24% appearing once. These data were likewise used in another study, on T cells of mothers and their children.

Sequences were obtained from blood. These TCRs come from a boy between 10 and 17 years old in good health. CDR3s include the opening cysteine and the closing phenylalanine or tryptophan. The D gene is left open where the match is weak. The size field is filled for only some rows; it gives once, few, many or a size class.

-	-	TRBJ1-4	TRBV7-9	CASSLAGVEEKLFF	TGTGCCAGCAGCTTAGCGGGGGTAGAAGAAAAACTGTTTTTT
TRBD1	-	TRBJ1-3	TRBV12-3/TRBV12-4	CAGSPVGQTSGNTIYF	TGTGCCGGCAGTCCCGTGGGACAGACATCTGGAAACACCATATATTTT
TRBD2	-	TRBJ2-1	TRBV12-3/TRBV12-4	CASSLWRGYYNEQFF	TGTGCCAGCAGTTTATGGCGGGGGTACTACAATGAGCAGTTCTTC
-	-	TRBJ2-5	TRBV12-3/TRBV12-4	CASSWDVETQYF	TGTGCCAGCAGCTGGGACGTAGAGACCCAGTACTTC
-	-	TRBJ2-1	TRBV27	CASSLFVGGSSYNEQFF	TGTGCCAGCAGTTTATTTGTGGGCGGCAGCTCCTACAATGAGCAGTTCTTC
-	-	TRBJ1-3	TRBV4-1	CASSQDQGPSGNTIYF	TGCGCCAGCAGCCAAGATCAGGGGCCCTCTGGAAACACCATATATTTT
TRBD2	-	TRBJ2-1	TRBV5-1	CASSLARSLAGSSYNEQFF	TGCGCCAGCAGCTTGGCCAGATCCTTAGCGGGGAGCTCCTACAATGAGCAGTTCTTC
-	-	TRBJ1-2	TRBV20-1	CSAPGAYGYTF	TGCAGTGCCCCGGGGGCCTATGGCTACACCTTC
TRBD1	-	TRBJ2-5	TRBV2	CAGQQGSGETQYF	TGTGCCGGACAACAGGGGTCGGGTGAGACCCAGTACTTC
-	-	TRBJ1-1	TRBV29-1	CSVERGLGTEAFF	TGCAGCGTGGAACGGGGGTTGGGCACTGAAGCTTTCTTT
TRBD1	few	TRBJ2-2	TRBV5-1	CASSIWTGGSTGELFF	TGCGCCAGCAGCATATGGACAGGGGGTTCCACCGGGGAGCTGTTTTTT
TRBD1	-	TRBJ1-2	TRBV7-2	CASSSTGPQGHGYTF	TGTGCCAGCAGCTCGACAGGGCCCCAGGGCCATGGCTACACCTTC
-	-	TRBJ1-3	TRBV6-2/TRBV6-3	CASSDPGDANTIYF	TGTGCCAGCAGTGACCCAGGGGATGCAAACACCATATATTTT
TRBD1	-	TRBJ1-1	TRBV4-1	CASSQDRNSDRATEAFF	TGCGCCAGCAGCCAAGATCGGAACTCGGACAGGGCCACTGAAGCTTTCTTT
-	many	TRBJ2-3	TRBV5-1	CASSLEVDTQYF	TGCGCCAGCAGCTTGGAGGTAGATACGCAGTATTTT
-	-	TRBJ1-4	TRBV11-2	CASSREGFNEKLFF	TGTGCCAGCAGCCGCGAGGGGTTTAATGAAAAACTGTTTTTT
TRBD2	-	TRBJ2-5	TRBV6-8	CASTTTGTSTKTQYF	TGTGCCAGCACCACCACCGGGACTAGCACAAAGACCCAGTACTTC
TRBD2	few	TRBJ2-2	TRBV15	CATSRFQTSVGTGELFF	TGTGCCACCAGCAGATTTCAGACTAGCGTGGGCACCGGGGAGCTGTTTTTT
-	-	TRBJ2-1	TRBV6-2/TRBV6-3	CASSSSATYNEQFF	TGTGCCAGCAGTTCCTCGGCCACCTACAATGAGCAGTTCTTC
-	-	TRBJ1-5	TRBV4-1	CASSQDWQDSNQPQHF	TGCGCCAGCAGCCAAGATTGGCAGGACAGCAATCAGCCCCAGCATTTT
-	few	TRBJ2-5	TRBV7-6	CASSSPYGDPRGLSQETQYF	TGTGCCAGCAGCTCCCCATATGGGGACCCCCGAGGGTTGTCTCAAGAGACCCAGTACTTC
TRBD2	many	TRBJ2-5	TRBV12-3/TRBV12-4	CASSPRLAGGQETQYF	TGTGCCAGCAGCCCGCGACTAGCGGGGGGGCAAGAGACCCAGTACTTC
-	-	TRBJ2-7	TRBV20-1	CSAPGPRLEQYF	TGCAGTGCGCCGGGACCTCGGCTCGAGCAGTACTTC
TRBD2	-	TRBJ2-5	TRBV13	CASSPWGGIETQYF	TGTGCCAGCAGCCCATGGGGGGGGATCGAGACCCAGTACTTC
TRBD1	-	TRBJ2-5	TRBV7-3	CASSLWAGGETQYF	TGTGCCAGCAGCCTTTGGGCAGGGGGAGAGACCCAGTACTTC
-	-	TRBJ2-1	TRBV15	CATSSPSGDLGEQFF	TGTGCCACCAGCAGCCCGAGTGGGGACCTCGGAGAGCAGTTCTTC
-	few	TRBJ2-3	TRBV5-1	CASSLVLRGHSTDTQYF	TGCGCCAGCAGCTTGGTTCTTAGGGGACACAGCACAGATACGCAGTATTTT
-	few	TRBJ1-3	TRBV29-1	CSAGVRVSGSGNTIYF	TGCAGCGCTGGGGTCCGGGTCTCGGGCTCTGGAAACACCATATATTTT
-	few	TRBJ1-3	TRBV5-1	CASRPTGVPGNTIYF	TGCGCCAGCAGGCCCACGGGGGTTCCTGGAAACACCATATATTTT
TRBD1	-	TRBJ1-5	TRBV28	CASSSPRGQGSNQPQHF	TGTGCCAGCAGTTCGCCTCGAGGACAGGGGAGCAATCAGCCCCAGCATTTT
-	-	TRBJ1-1	TRBV14	CASSLSTRTSEAFF	TGTGCCAGCAGCCTTTCGACGAGGACAAGTGAAGCTTTCTTT
-	few	TRBJ1-4	TRBV3-1	CASSQGLRDGKLFF	TGTGCCAGCAGCCAAGGCCTCAGGGACGGAAAACTGTTTTTT
-	-	TRBJ2-5	TRBV11-2	CASSLYLAGQETQYF	TGTGCCAGCAGCTTATATTTAGCCGGTCAAGAGACCCAGTACTTC
-	-	TRBJ1-4	TRBV6-2/TRBV6-3	CASSTGGRNEKLFF	TGTGCCAGCAGTACCGGAGGGAGGAATGAAAAACTGTTTTTT
-	-	TRBJ2-2	TRBV5-1	CASSLAWGPGTGELFF	TGCGCCAGCAGCTTGGCCTGGGGGCCGGGGACCGGGGAGCTGTTTTTT
-	-	TRBJ2-7	TRBV20-1	CSAREQGLTYEQYF	TGCAGTGCTAGAGAACAGGGTCTGACCTACGAGCAGTACTTC
-	-	TRBJ1-2	TRBV29-1	CSMRAGYGYTF	TGCAGCATGAGGGCTGGCTATGGCTACACCTTC
-	-	TRBJ2-5	TRBV20-1	CSASDLETQYF	TGCAGTGCTAGCGATCTGGAGACCCAGTACTTC
-	-	TRBJ2-2	TRBV5-1	CASSLAEKGRTGELFF	TGCGCCAGCAGCTTGGCCGAAAAGGGGCGCACCGGGGAGCTGTTTTTT
-	few	TRBJ1-4	TRBV18	CASSKGATNEKLFF	TGTGCCAGCTCGAAAGGAGCAACTAATGAAAAACTGTTTTTT
-	-	TRBJ1-1	TRBV29-1	CSVGSPDRNTEAFF	TGCAGCGTTGGGTCCCCGGACAGGAACACTGAAGCTTTCTTT
-	few	TRBJ1-3	TRBV12-3/TRBV12-4	CAFDPQGGNTIYF	TGTGCCTTTGACCCCCAGGGTGGAAACACCATATATTTT
-	-	TRBJ2-3	TRBV12-3/TRBV12-4	CASSPADWVTSTDTQYF	TGTGCCAGCAGTCCCGCTGATTGGGTTACTAGCACAGATACGCAGTATTTT
TRBD1	few	TRBJ2-1	TRBV5-1	CASSLAAGTAYNEQFF	TGCGCCAGCAGCTTGGCGGCCGGGACAGCCTACAATGAGCAGTTCTTC
-	few	TRBJ1-2	TRBV29-1	CSVAGGEGYTF	TGCAGCGTTGCTGGGGGTGAGGGCTACACCTTC
TRBD2	few	TRBJ2-7	TRBV7-8	CASSHYPGGDEQYF	TGTGCCAGCAGCCATTACCCGGGGGGGGACGAGCAGTACTTC
TRBD1	-	TRBJ1-1	TRBV20-1	CSASQGTGDRAFF	TGCAGTGCTAGTCAGGGGACAGGGGATCGGGCTTTCTTT